This TCR beta chain derives from a study of blood T cell repertoires in COVID-19. Study details: Acute and convalescent COVID-19 specimens originated in the United States, Italy and Spain.

Germline CDR1 reads SGHDT; CDR2 reads YYEEEE. The V segment lost 0 bases and the J segment 6 bases; nucleotides outside the gene matches: 6. This CDR3 comprises 15 residues. Per the original data handling: Counts of nucleated cells, estimated from reference gene primer amplification, were obtained. Generated by immunoSEQ multiplex PCR, the TCRdb table keeps only in-frame clones and is missing some. Clone size and V and J calls were adopted from that table, with D and trimming inferred from the DNA. The table lists 68,000 or so clones, 60% to 85% of them singletons, with around 25% in the top ten. This clone was seen a single time.

The chain combines TRBV5-6 with TRBJ2-3; TRBD1 matches 8 bases. The sequence came from a human donor in a cohort sampled during active COVID-19. The sequenced sample consisted of peripheral blood. The CDR3 reads CASSLVSGGMDTQYF. The CDR3 DNA follows: TGTGCCAGCAGCTTGGTGTCAGGGGGCATGGATACGCAGTATTTT.